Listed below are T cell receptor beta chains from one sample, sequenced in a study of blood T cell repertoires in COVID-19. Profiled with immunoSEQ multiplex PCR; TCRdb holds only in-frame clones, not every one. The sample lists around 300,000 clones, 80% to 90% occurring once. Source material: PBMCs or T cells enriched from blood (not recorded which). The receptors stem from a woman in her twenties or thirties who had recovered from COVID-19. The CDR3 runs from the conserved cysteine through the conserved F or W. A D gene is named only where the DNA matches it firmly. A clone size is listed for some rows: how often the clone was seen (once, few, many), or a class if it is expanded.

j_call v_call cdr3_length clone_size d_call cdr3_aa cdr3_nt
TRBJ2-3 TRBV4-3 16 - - CASSQDRGTSTDTQYF TGCGCCAGCAGCCAAGATAGGGGAACTAGCACAGATACGCAGTATTTT
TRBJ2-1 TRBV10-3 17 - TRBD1 CAISERGQGKEGNEQFF TGTGCCATCAGTGAGCGGGGACAGGGTAAGGAGGGCAATGAGCAGTTCTTC
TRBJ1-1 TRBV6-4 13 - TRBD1 CASSLTGDTEAFF TGTGCCAGCAGTTTGACAGGGGACACTGAAGCTTTCTTT
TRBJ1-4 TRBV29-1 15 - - CSVAPQGYRNEKLFF TGCAGCGTTGCGCCGCAGGGTTACCGCAATGAAAAACTGTTTTTT
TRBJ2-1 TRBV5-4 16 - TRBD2 CASRDGGLAGNNEQFF TGTGCCAGCAGGGATGGGGGGCTAGCGGGGAATAATGAGCAGTTCTTC
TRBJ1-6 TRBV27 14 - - CASSSPGLNSPLHF TGTGCCAGCAGTTCTCCGGGACTGAATTCACCCCTCCACTTT
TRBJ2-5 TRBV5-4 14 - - CASSLAVGQETQYF TGTGCCAGCAGCTTGGCGGTCGGCCAAGAGACCCAGTACTTC
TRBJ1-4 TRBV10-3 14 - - CAISDRGAGEKLFF TGTGCCATCAGTGACAGGGGCGCCGGGGAAAAACTGTTTTTT
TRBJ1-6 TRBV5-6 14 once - CASSLSGGLTPLHF TGTGCCAGCAGCTTGAGCGGGGGATTAACACCCCTCCACTTT
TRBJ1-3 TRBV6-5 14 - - CASSRASAGNTIYF TGTGCCAGCAGTCGAGCTTCGGCTGGAAACACCATATATTTT
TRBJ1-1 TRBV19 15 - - CASTNVLGGGTEAFF TGTGCCAGTACCAATGTTCTGGGGGGGGGCACTGAAGCTTTCTTT
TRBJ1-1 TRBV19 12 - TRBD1 CASSWTGAATFF TGTGCCAGTAGCTGGACAGGGGCCGCTACTTTCTTT
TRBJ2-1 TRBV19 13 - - CASTRTVDNEQFF TGTGCCAGTACTCGGACAGTTGACAATGAGCAGTTCTTC
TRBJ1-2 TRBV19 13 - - CASRPGAFNGYTF TGTGCCAGTAGGCCAGGGGCGTTCAATGGCTACACCTTC
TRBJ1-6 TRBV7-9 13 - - CASSLEGVSPLHF TGTGCCAGCAGCTTAGAAGGGGTGTCACCCCTCCACTTT
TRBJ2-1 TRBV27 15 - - CASRKAGQRYNEQFF TGTGCCAGCAGGAAGGCAGGACAGCGATACAATGAGCAGTTCTTC
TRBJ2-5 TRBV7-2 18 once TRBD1 CASRVRARSAGGAETQYF TGTGCCAGCAGGGTCCGGGCCAGGTCGGCAGGGGGCGCGGAGACCCAGTACTTC
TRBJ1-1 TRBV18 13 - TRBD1 CASRGQQNTEAFF TGTGCCAGCCGGGGACAGCAGAACACTGAAGCTTTCTTT
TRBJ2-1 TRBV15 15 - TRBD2 CATSRTSGPYNEQFF TGTGCCACCAGCAGAACTAGCGGCCCCTACAATGAGCAGTTCTTC
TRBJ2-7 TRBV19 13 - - CASSGPPTYEQYF TGTGCCAGTAGTGGGCCTCCGACCTACGAGCAGTACTTC
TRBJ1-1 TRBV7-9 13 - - CASSIRGNTEAFF TGTGCCAGCAGCATTCGGGGGAACACTGAAGCTTTCTTT
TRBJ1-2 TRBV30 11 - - CAWSNTGGYTF TGTGCCTGGAGTAACACAGGCGGCTACACCTTC
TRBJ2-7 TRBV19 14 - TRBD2 CASSIGRGSYEQYF TGTGCCAGTAGTATTGGGAGGGGTTCCTACGAGCAGTACTTC
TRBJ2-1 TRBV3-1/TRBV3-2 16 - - CASSQGGQGSYNEQFF TGTGCCAGCAGCCAAGGGGGTCAGGGCTCCTACAATGAGCAGTTCTTC
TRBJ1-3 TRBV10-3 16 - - CAIQAARGVGGNTIYF TGTGCCATCCAAGCGGCTCGAGGAGTTGGCGGAAACACCATATATTTT
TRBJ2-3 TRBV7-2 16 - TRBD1 CASSSQPGQGADTQYF TGTGCCAGCAGCTCGCAACCTGGACAGGGCGCAGATACGCAGTATTTT
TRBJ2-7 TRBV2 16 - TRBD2 CASSEELAGGIDEQYF TGTGCCAGCAGTGAGGAACTAGCGGGGGGTATCGACGAGCAGTACTTC
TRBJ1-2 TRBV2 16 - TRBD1 CASSETGGAENYGYTF TGTGCCAGCAGTGAGACAGGGGGCGCAGAGAACTATGGCTACACCTTC
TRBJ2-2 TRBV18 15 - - CASSPGTGNTGELFF TGTGCCAGCTCACCCGGGACTGGCAACACCGGGGAGCTGTTTTTT
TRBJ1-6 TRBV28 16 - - CASSLWDTGGNSPLHF TGTGCCAGCAGTCTATGGGACACCGGGGGAAATTCACCCCTCCACTTT
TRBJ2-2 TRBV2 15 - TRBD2 CASSVGGADTGELFF TGTGCCAGCAGTGTCGGGGGGGCCGACACCGGGGAGCTGTTTTTT
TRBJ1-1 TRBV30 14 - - CAWHGGTVNTEAFF TGTGCCTGGCACGGGGGGACGGTGAACACTGAAGCTTTCTTT
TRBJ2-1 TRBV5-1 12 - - CASSSQGDEQFF TGCGCCAGCAGCTCACAGGGCGATGAGCAGTTCTTC
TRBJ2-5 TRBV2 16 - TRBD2 CASSVPLAGGRETQYF TGTGCCAGCAGTGTTCCCCTAGCGGGGGGCCGAGAGACCCAGTACTTC
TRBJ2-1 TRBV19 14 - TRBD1 CASNLGQVHNEQFF TGTGCCAGTAACTTGGGACAGGTACACAATGAGCAGTTCTTC
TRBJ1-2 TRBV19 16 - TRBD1 CASKVRDRAFIYGYTF TGTGCCAGTAAAGTAAGGGACAGGGCTTTTATCTATGGCTACACCTTC
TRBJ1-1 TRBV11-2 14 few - CASSQVGGYTEAFF TGTGCCAGCAGTCAGGTGGGGGGGTACACTGAAGCTTTCTTT
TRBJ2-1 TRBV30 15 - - CAWSVPREALNEQFF TGTGCCTGGAGTGTACCCAGGGAGGCCCTCAATGAGCAGTTCTTC
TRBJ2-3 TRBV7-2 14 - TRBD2 CASSLGGGPDTQYF TGTGCCAGCAGCTTAGGCGGGGGGCCCGATACGCAGTATTTT
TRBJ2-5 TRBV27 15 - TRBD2 CASSSWLAGEETQYF TGTGCCAGCAGTTCGTGGCTAGCGGGGGAAGAGACCCAGTACTTC
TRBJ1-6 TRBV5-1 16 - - CASSLTRTVYNSPLHF TGCGCCAGCAGCTTGACTCGGACAGTCTATAATTCACCCCTCCACTTT
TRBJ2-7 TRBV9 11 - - CASSVFAGQYF TGTGCCAGCAGCGTATTTGCCGGTCAGTACTTC
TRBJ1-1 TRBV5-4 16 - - CASSLEGGRTNTEAFF TGTGCCAGCAGCTTGGAGGGGGGGAGGACGAACACTGAAGCTTTCTTT
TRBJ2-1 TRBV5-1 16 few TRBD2 CASSLGTGGPYNEQFF TGCGCCAGCAGCTTGGGCACGGGGGGGCCATACAATGAGCAGTTCTTC
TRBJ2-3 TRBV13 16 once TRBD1 CASSSLEGGVTDTQYF TGTGCCAGCAGCTCCCTGGAAGGGGGCGTCACAGATACGCAGTATTTT
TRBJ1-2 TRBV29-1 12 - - CSVDTGFYGYTF TGCAGCGTAGATACCGGTTTCTATGGCTACACCTTC
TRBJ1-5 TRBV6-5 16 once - CASSYLRGRMGQPQHF TGTGCCAGCAGTTACTTACGGGGTCGGATGGGTCAGCCCCAGCATTTT
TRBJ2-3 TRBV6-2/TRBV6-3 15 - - CASSIPGLITDTQYF TGTGCCAGCAGTATCCCGGGACTCATCACAGATACGCAGTATTTT
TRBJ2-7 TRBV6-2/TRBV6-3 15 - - CASSYIGLQSYEQYF TGTGCCAGCAGTTACATCGGACTGCAGTCCTACGAGCAGTACTTC
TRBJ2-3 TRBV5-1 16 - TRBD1 CASSIMTGAATDTQYF TGCGCCAGCAGCATAATGACAGGGGCGGCCACAGATACGCAGTATTTT
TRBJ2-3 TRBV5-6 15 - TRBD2 CASSFLAGSTDTQYF TGTGCCAGCAGCTTCCTAGCGGGGAGCACAGATACGCAGTATTTT
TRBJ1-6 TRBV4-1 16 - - CASSQPTRDYRSPLHF TGCGCCAGCAGCCAACCCACCCGGGACTACAGGTCACCCCTCCACTTT